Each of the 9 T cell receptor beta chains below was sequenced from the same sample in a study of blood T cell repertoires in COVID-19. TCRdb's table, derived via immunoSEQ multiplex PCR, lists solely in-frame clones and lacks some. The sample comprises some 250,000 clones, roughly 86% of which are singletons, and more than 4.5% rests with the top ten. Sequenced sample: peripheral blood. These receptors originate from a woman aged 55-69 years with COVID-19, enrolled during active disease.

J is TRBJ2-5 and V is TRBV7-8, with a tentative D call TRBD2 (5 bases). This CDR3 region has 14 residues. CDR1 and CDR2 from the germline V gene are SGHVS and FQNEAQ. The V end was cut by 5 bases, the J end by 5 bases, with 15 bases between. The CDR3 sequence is CASSSGQGLETQYF. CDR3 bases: TGTGCCAGCAGCAGCGGCCAAGGGCTCGAGACCCAGTACTTC.

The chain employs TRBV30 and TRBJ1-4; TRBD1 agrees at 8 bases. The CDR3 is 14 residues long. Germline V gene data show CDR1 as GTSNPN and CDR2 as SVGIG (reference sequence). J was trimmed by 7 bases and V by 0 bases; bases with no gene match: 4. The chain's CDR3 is CAWSVPGGFEKLFF. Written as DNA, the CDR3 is TGTGCCTGGAGTGTTCCAGGGGGCTTTGAAAAACTGTTTTTT.

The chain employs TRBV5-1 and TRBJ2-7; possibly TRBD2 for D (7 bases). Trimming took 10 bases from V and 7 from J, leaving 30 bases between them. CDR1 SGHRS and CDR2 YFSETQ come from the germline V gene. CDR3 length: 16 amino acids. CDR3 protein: CARCSGGGGGWGEQYF. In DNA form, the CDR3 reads TGCGCCCGCTGCTCTGGGGGCGGGGGTGGGTGGGGGGAGCAGTACTTC.

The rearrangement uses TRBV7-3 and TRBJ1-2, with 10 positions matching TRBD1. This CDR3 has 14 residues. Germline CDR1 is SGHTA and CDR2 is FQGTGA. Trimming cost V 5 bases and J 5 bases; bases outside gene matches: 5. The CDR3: CASSPTGGGYGYTF. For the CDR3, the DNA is TGTGCCAGCAGCCCGACAGGGGGCGGATATGGCTACACCTTC.

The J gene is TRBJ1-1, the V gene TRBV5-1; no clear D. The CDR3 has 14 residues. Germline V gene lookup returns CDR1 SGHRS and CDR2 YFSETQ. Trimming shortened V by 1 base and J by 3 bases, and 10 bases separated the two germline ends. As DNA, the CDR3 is TGCGCCAGCAGCTTGACGGATGGAGACACTGAAGCTTTCTTT. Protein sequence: CASSLTDGDTEAFF.

Here the CDR3 DNA reads TGTGCCAGCAGCCAAGGCCGGACAGTGCTTGAGCAGTTCTTC. This translates into CASSQGRTVLEQFF. The rearrangement uses TRBV3-1 (or the pseudogene TRBV3-2) and TRBJ2-1; D is possibly TRBD1 (6 bases). V lost 1 base, J lost 9 bases, and 13 bases lay in between. CDR1 is LGHDT and CDR2 is YNNKEL in the germline V gene (reference sequence). The CDR3 spans 14 residues.

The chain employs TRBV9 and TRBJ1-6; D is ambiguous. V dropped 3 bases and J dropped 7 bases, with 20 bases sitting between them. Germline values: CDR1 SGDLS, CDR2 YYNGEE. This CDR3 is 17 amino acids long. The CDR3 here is CASSAHDGGPGNSPLHF. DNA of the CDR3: TGTGCCAGCAGCGCCCACGATGGAGGGCCGGGGAATTCACCCCTCCACTTT.

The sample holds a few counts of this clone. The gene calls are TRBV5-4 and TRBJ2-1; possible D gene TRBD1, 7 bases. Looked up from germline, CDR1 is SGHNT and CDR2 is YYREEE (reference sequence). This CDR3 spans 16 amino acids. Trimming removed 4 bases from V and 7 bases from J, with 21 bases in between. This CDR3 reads CASSPLGGRGVNEQFF. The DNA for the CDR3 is TGTGCCAGCAGCCCCCTCGGCGGCAGGGGGGTTAATGAGCAGTTCTTC.

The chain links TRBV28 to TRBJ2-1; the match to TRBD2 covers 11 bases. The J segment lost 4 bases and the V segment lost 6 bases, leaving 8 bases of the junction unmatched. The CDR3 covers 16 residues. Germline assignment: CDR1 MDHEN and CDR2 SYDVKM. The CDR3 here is CASSDQTSGVYNEQFF. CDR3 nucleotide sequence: TGTGCCAGCAGCGACCAGACTAGCGGGGTATACAATGAGCAGTTCTTC.